The T cell receptor beta chain under discussion was sequenced for a study of blood T cell repertoires in COVID-19. At the level of the study: Both acute and convalescent COVID-19 samples were obtained from the United States, Italy and Spain.

In the study's own analysis: Reference gene primer amplification gave nucleated cell count estimates. Data came from immunoSEQ multiplex PCR; TCRdb stores just in-frame clones and leaves some out. V and J calls and clone size come straight from that table; D and trimming were deduced from the DNA. This sample has 99,000 or so clones, with about 89% found just once. Input material: peripheral blood. This clonotype was obtained from a human donor in a cohort sampled during active COVID-19.

CDR3 region: CASSQAGTSTDTQYF. The CDR3 DNA follows: TGTGCCAGCAGCCAAGCCGGGACTAGCACAGATACGCAGTATTTT. This chain links TRBV3-1 (or the pseudogene TRBV3-2) with TRBJ2-3; D perhaps matches TRBD2 (6 bases). The V gene's germline CDR1 is LGHDT and CDR2 YNNKEL (reference sequence). The CDR3 contains 15 residues. V was cut by 1 base and J by 0 bases, with 8 bases left in between.